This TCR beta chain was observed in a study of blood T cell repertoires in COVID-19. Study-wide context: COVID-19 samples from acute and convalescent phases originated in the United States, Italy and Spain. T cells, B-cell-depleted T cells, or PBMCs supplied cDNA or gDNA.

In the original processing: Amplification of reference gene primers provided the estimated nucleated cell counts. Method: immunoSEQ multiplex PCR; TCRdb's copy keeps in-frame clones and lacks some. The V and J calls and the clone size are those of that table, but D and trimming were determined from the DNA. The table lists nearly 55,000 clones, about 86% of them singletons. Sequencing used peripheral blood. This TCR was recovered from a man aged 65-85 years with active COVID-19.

This CDR3 reads CASSSWTLSIGQETQYF. Written as DNA, the CDR3 is TGTGCCAGCAGCTCGTGGACTCTTTCAATAGGTCAAGAGACCCAGTACTTC. The genes are TRBV7-8 and TRBJ2-5; tentatively, D is TRBD2 (5 bases). Germline lookup yields CDR1 SGHVS and CDR2 FQNEAQ. The CDR3 is 17 amino acids. V was pared by 4 bases and J by 2 bases, with 20 bases between. Based on the CDR3 plus reference TRBV7-8 and TRBJ2-5, the full variable domain is GAGVSQSPRYKVAKRGQDVALRCDPISGHVSLFWYQQALGQGPEFLTYFQNEAQLDKSGLPSDRFFAERPEGSVSTLKIQRTQQEDSAVYLCASSSWTLSIGQETQYFGPGTRLLVL.